This record concerns one T cell receptor beta chain sequence. The study enrolled healthy HIV-negative adults without recent acute infections or vaccinations as donors. The sample comes from a study of shared clonotypes between healthy human individuals. Study-level information: The cohort had two women and three men, ages 18 to 49.

The authors split each subset's genomic DNA evenly across several immunoSEQ plates. TCRdb's table, derived via immunoSEQ multiplex PCR, lists solely in-frame clones and lacks some. Among under 2.5 million clones listed, about nine tenths were seen once. This CDR3 has 13 residues. CDR1 is SGHTA and CDR2 is FQGNSA in the germline V gene. Trimming removed 3 bases from V and 4 bases from J, with 7 bases in between. The sample comprised naive CD4+ T cells from PBMCs. The subset: CD45RA+ positively selected. This chain links TRBV7-2 with TRBJ1-5, with no clear D. The clonotype comes from a man aged 18-30 years in good health. Some clones in this sample may be carry-over from other donors' samples. The CDR3 loop reads CASSLIENQPQHF. CDR3 bases: TGTGCCAGCAGCTTGATCGAAAATCAGCCCCAGCATTTT.